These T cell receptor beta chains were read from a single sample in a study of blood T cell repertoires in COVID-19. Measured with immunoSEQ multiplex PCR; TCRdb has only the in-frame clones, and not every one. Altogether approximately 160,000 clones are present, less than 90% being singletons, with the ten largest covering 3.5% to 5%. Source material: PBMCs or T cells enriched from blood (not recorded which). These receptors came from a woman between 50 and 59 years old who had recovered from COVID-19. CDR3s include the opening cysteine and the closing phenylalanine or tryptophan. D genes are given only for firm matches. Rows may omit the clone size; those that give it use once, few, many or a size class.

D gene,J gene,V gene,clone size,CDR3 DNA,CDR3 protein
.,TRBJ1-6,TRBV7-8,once,TGTGCCAGCAGCCGAGCCGGGTTTAATTCACCCCTCCACTTT,CASSRAGFNSPLHF
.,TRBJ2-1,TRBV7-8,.,TGTGCCAGCAGCTTAGGGACTCTAGCATATAGTGAGCAGTTCTTC,CASSLGTLAYSEQFF
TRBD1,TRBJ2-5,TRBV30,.,TGTGCCTGGAGGCGGACAGGGAGGGAGACCCAGTACTTC,CAWRRTGRETQYF
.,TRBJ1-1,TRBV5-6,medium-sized,TGTGCCAGCAGCTTGGGTGGGGGCTTGGACACTGAAGCTTTCTTT,CASSLGGGLDTEAFF
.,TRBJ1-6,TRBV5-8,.,TGTGCCAGCAGCTCTTACGTGGGGGCTCGATACTCACCCCTCCACTTT,CASSSYVGARYSPLHF
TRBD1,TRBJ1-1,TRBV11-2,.,TGTGCCAGCAGCCTAACCTACGGACAGGGACCGAACACTGAAGCTTTCTTT,CASSLTYGQGPNTEAFF
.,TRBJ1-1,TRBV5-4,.,TGTGCCAGCAGCTTGGTCATGAACACTGAAGCTTTCTTT,CASSLVMNTEAFF
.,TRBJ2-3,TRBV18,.,TGTGCCAGCTCCCCTCTGCCCCCCCAGGGTGGGGCAGATACGCAGTATTTT,CASSPLPPQGGADTQYF
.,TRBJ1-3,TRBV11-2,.,TGTGCCAGCAGCTTAGTTCAGGTTTCGGGAAACACCATATATTTT,CASSLVQVSGNTIYF
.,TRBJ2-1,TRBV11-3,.,TGTGCCAGCAGCTTAAGAACTTACAATGAGCAGTTCTTC,CASSLRTYNEQFF
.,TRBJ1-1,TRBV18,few,TGTGCCAGCTCACCACCGATCTACCGAACAGGCAGCTTTAACACTGAAGCTTTCTTT,CASSPPIYRTGSFNTEAFF
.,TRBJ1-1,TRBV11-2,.,TGTGCCAGCAGCTTAGAAATAAAGGGACATAAAGCTTTCTTT,CASSLEIKGHKAFF
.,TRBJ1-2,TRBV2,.,TGTGCCAGCAGGCAGGGAAGTAACTATGGCTACACCTTC,CASRQGSNYGYTF
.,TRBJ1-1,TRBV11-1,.,TGTGCCAGCAGCCCGCTCGGGGGGTCCATGGACACTGAAGCTTTCTTT,CASSPLGGSMDTEAFF
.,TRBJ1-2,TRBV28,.,TGTGCCAGCAGCCTGGGGACACCTGGCTACACCTTC,CASSLGTPGYTF
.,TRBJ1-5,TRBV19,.,TGTGCCAGTAGTATAGGGCCCCGGGGGGCCGGTCAGCCCCAGCATTTT,CASSIGPRGAGQPQHF
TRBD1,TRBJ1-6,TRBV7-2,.,TGTGCCAGCAGGCTGGACAGGGTAACGAGTCGAAATTCACCCCTCCACTTT,CASRLDRVTSRNSPLHF
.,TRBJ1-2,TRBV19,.,TGTGCCAGTTTGCAGGGGCCCTATGGCTACACCTTC,CASLQGPYGYTF
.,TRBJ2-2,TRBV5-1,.,TGCGCCAGCAGCTTCAGGGGAACCGGGGAGCTGTTTTTT,CASSFRGTGELFF
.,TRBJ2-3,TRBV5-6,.,TGTGCCAGCAGCTTGGACAGGGTAGGCACGCAGTATTTT,CASSLDRVGTQYF
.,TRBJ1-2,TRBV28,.,TGTGCCAGCAGTCTCCTGGGTTGGGCCTATGGCTACACCTTC,CASSLLGWAYGYTF
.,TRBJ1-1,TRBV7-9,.,TGTGCCAGCAGCGTGCAGGGGCCTGAAGCTTTCTTT,CASSVQGPEAFF
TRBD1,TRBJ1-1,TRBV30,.,TGTGCCTGGAGTGTAGCCCAGGGGGCTGAAGCTTTCTTT,CAWSVAQGAEAFF
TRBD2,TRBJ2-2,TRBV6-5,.,TGTGCCAGCAGTTACTCGACTAGCGGGAGCACCGGGGAGCTGTTTTTT,CASSYSTSGSTGELFF
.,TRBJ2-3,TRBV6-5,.,TGTGCCAGCAGCTCCGTCAGGGGTGTCACAGATACGCAGTATTTT,CASSSVRGVTDTQYF
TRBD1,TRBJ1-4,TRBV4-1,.,TGCGCCAGCAGCCTCCCGTGGCCGGGACAGGGGAGTGAAAAACTGTTTTTT,CASSLPWPGQGSEKLFF
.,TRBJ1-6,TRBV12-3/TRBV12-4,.,TGTGCCAGCAGTTTCGAGCCGTCGCCCCTCCACTTT,CASSFEPSPLHF
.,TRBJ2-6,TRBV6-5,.,TGTGCCGGGGCTCCAGGGGCCGGGGCCAACGTCCTGACTTTC,CAGAPGAGANVLTF
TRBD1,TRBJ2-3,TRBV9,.,TGTGCCAGCAGCGGGAGGCCCAGGGGGCAGGTTACAGATACGCAGTATTTT,CASSGRPRGQVTDTQYF
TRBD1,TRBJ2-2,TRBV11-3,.,TGTGCCAGCACCACAGGGGCCCCCTCCGTTGGGGAGCTGTTTTTT,CASTTGAPSVGELFF
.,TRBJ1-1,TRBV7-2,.,TGTGCCAGCAGCCAACAGGTGAACACTGAAGCTTTCTTT,CASSQQVNTEAFF
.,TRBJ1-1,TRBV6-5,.,TGTGCCAGCAGTTACTCGACTCGGGGAAGTACTGAAGCTTTCTTT,CASSYSTRGSTEAFF
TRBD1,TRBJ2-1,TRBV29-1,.,TGCAGCGTGGCCCGGGGGACAGGGGCCAACGGTGAGCAGTTCTTC,CSVARGTGANGEQFF
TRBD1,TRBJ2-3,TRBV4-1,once,TGCGCCAGCGGGCAGGGGGCAGCGGCAGATACGCAGTATTTT,CASGQGAAADTQYF
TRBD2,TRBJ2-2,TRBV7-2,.,TGTGCCAGCAGCCCGAAGGGAGCGGGGGGGCTTTTCACCGGGGAGCTGTTTTTT,CASSPKGAGGLFTGELFF
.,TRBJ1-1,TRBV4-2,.,TGTGCCAGCAGCCAACCGACAGGGAACACTGAAGCTTTCTTT,CASSQPTGNTEAFF
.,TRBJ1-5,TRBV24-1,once,TGTGCCACCGCAGAATTACAGGGATGCAATCAGCCCCAGCATTTT,CATAELQGCNQPQHF
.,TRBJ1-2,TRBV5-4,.,TGTGCCAGCAGCTTAGGGGGGGACTATGGCTACACCTTC,CASSLGGDYGYTF
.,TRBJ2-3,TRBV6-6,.,TGTGCCAGCAGGCGGTTGGATACGCAGTATTTT,CASRRLDTQYF
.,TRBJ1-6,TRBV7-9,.,TGTGCCAGCAGCTTATCTGGAAGGGGTAATTCACCCCTCCACTTT,CASSLSGRGNSPLHF
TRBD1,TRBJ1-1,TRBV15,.,TGTGCCACCAGCAGAGGTCAAGGACAGGACCACACTGAAGCTTTCTTT,CATSRGQGQDHTEAFF
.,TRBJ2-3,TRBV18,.,TGTGCCAGCTCCCACAGGGCAGGGTCCTCCGGGGATACGCAGTATTTT,CASSHRAGSSGDTQYF
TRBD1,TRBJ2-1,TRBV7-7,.,TGTGCTAGCAGCTTAGCGCCAGGGGGTTCAGGTAGTGAGCAGTTCTTC,CASSLAPGGSGSEQFF
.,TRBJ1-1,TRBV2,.,TGTGCCAGCGCCCGGGGTGAAGCTTTCTTT,CASARGEAFF
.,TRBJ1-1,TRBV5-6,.,TGTGCCAGCAGCTCCGGACAGCTGAACACTGAAGCTTTCTTT,CASSSGQLNTEAFF
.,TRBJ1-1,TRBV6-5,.,TGTGCCAGCAGTAGACGGAGAAACACTGAAGCTTTCTTT,CASSRRRNTEAFF
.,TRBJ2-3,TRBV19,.,TGTGCCAGTAGTATAGAGGGCCCGCCGGATACGCAGTATTTT,CASSIEGPPDTQYF